One and the same sample provided the 15 T cell receptor beta chains below, sequenced in a study of T cells in tuberculosis. Profiling relied on immunoSEQ multiplex PCR, and the TCRdb table lists in-frame clones only, not all of them. This sample has about 43,000 clones, with 94% found just once. Sample: PBMCs. The source is a donor between 10 and 35 years old with latent tuberculosis or without tuberculosis infection. Some clones in this sample may be carry-over from other donors' samples.

The rearrangement joins TRBV25-1 to TRBJ1-2, with D uncertain. Germline V gene sequence: CDR1 MGHDK, CDR2 SYGVNS. The CDR3 length is 15 residues. V was trimmed by 6 bases and J by 0 bases, leaving 14 bases between them. The CDR3 nucleotides read TGTGCCAGCAGCCACCAGGAGGAACCTAACTATGGCTACACCTTC. The encoded protein is CASSHQEEPNYGYTF.

This rearrangement joins TRBV4-3 to TRBJ2-7; D is uncertain. The CDR3 is 13 residues long. Trimming took 3 bases from V and 5 from J, leaving 11 bases between them. Germline CDR1 is LGHNA and CDR2 is YSLEER. The CDR3 DNA reads as TGCGCCAGCAGCCAGGTTTACCGAGACGAGCAGTACTTC. Encoded protein: CASSQVYRDEQYF.

This clone was seen once. This rearrangement joins TRBV7-2 to TRBJ1-5; D is perhaps TRBD1 (5 bases). The CDR3 spans 14 residues. Trimming stripped 5 bases from V and 8 bases from J, with 16 bases between. Germline V gene sequence: CDR1 SGHTA, CDR2 FQGNSA. CDR3 DNA sequence: TGTGCCAGCAGCCCCGGGACTCCCTATGAGCCCCAGCATTTT. Amino acid sequence: CASSPGTPYEPQHF. The entire variable domain, with the rest obtained from reference TRBV7-2 and TRBJ1-5, is as follows: GAGVSQSPSNKVTEKGKDVELRCDPISGHTALYWYRQSLGQGLEFLIYFQGNSAPDKSGLPSDRFSAERTGGSVSTLTIQRTQQEDSAVYLCASSPGTPYEPQHFGDGTRLSIL.

The V gene is TRBV7-3, the J gene TRBJ1-1, with 7 bases aligning to TRBD1. The CDR3 runs 15 residues. In germline, CDR1 is SGHTA, CDR2 FQGTGA. J lost 3 bases, V lost 3 bases, and 7 bases had no gene match. In nucleotides, the CDR3 is TGTGCCAGCAGCTTCGAGACAGGGTTGTACACTGAAGCTTTCTTT. As protein: CASSFETGLYTEAFF.

The J gene is TRBJ1-3, the V gene TRBV4-1; possibly TRBD1 for D (6 bases). From germline, CDR1 is MGHRA and CDR2 YSYEKL. V was trimmed by 1 base and J by 1 base, leaving 11 bases between them. This CDR3 has 16 amino acids. The CDR3 protein is CASSQGQVQSGNTIYF. The CDR3 DNA is TGCGCCAGCAGCCAAGGACAGGTTCAATCTGGAAACACCATATATTTT.

This clone appeared a single time. The rearrangement uses TRBV27 and TRBJ1-1; D unresolved. CDR3 length: 14 amino acids. Per germline, CDR1 MNHEY and CDR2 SMNVEV (reference sequence). V was cut by 0 bases and J by 8 bases, with 13 bases left in between. The DNA of the CDR3 is TGTGCCAGCAGTTTATCCTTCGTGTCCACAGAAGCTTTCTTT. This codes for CASSLSFVSTEAFF.

This clone has only one observation. The gene calls are TRBV5-4 and TRBJ2-2, with TRBD1 matching 9 bases. The trim removed 4 bases at V and 6 bases at J, leaving 13 bases unmatched. This CDR3 has 17 amino acids. In germline, CDR1 is SGHNT, CDR2 YYREEE (reference sequence). The CDR3 is CASSGNRGRGRSGELFF. The DNA of the CDR3 is TGTGCCAGCAGCGGTAACAGGGGGCGAGGTAGGTCCGGGGAGCTGTTTTTT.

The V and J genes are TRBV10-3 and TRBJ1-5; 7 nucleotides match TRBD1. The CDR3 consists of 15 residues. Germline V gene data show CDR1 as ENHRY and CDR2 as SYGVKD. Losses at the gene ends were 3 bases for V and 7 bases for J; bases not matched to a gene: 9. The CDR3 DNA reads TGTGCCATCAGTGATCCCGACAGGGAGCGCCAGCCCCAGCATTTT. Its protein product is CAISDPDRERQPQHF.

V usage is TRBV28 and J usage is TRBJ2-7, with 10 bases lining up with TRBD2. The CDR3 spans 15 residues. Germline V lookup: CDR1 MDHEN, CDR2 SYDVKM. The J segment lost 3 bases and the V segment lost 3 bases, leaving 5 bases of the junction unmatched. CDR3: CASSFSLAGVYEQYF. The CDR3 DNA reads as TGTGCCAGCAGTTTTTCGCTAGCGGGAGTCTACGAGCAGTACTTC.

The J gene is TRBJ2-5, the V gene TRBV30, with 10 bases aligning to TRBD1. The junction had 5 bases not matched to a gene; V was cut back by 2 bases and J by 5 bases. This CDR3 is built from 14 residues. From germline, CDR1 is GTSNPN and CDR2 SVGIG (reference sequence). DNA for the CDR3: TGTGCCTGGAGTAGGGGACAGGGGCTGGAGACCCAGTACTTC. As protein: CAWSRGQGLETQYF.

This clone has just a few counts. V is TRBV6-5 and J is TRBJ2-7, with D maybe TRBD1 (5 bases). Germline loops: CDR1 MNHEY, CDR2 SVGAGI. The CDR3 has 14 amino acids. V was trimmed by 6 bases and J by 2 bases, leaving 14 bases between them. The CDR3 loop is CASSPSQDTYEQYF. DNA for the CDR3: TGTGCCAGCAGCCCTTCCCAGGACACCTACGAGCAGTACTTC.

The rearrangement links TRBV29-1 to TRBJ2-1, with 15 positions matching TRBD2. Trimming cost V 3 bases and J 4 bases; bases outside gene matches: 4. Germline V gives CDR1 SQVTM, CDR2 ANQGSEA. The CDR3 contains 16 residues. The CDR3 here is CSVEGLAGGRYNEQFF. The CDR3 nucleotides are TGCAGCGTTGAGGGACTAGCGGGAGGCCGATACAATGAGCAGTTCTTC.

This clone was picked up one time. The chain employs TRBV7-2 and TRBJ2-1; 9 bases map to TRBD1. V lost 3 bases to trimming and J lost 0 bases; unmatched junction nucleotides: 3. This CDR3 has 16 amino acids. From germline, CDR1 is SGHTA and CDR2 FQGNSA. The CDR3 loop reads CASSLDRGASYNEQFF. DNA of the CDR3: TGTGCCAGCAGCTTGGACAGGGGAGCCTCCTACAATGAGCAGTTCTTC.

The rearrangement links TRBV6-1 to TRBJ1-5, with 11 bases fitting TRBD1. J gave up 6 bases and V 1 base, and 8 bases lay outside the gene matches. The CDR3 loop spans 17 amino acids. From germline, CDR1 is MNHNS and CDR2 SASEGT. CDR3 sequence: CASSEELGTGGGQPQHF. The CDR3 region has the DNA TGTGCCAGCAGTGAAGAGTTAGGGACAGGGGGGGGTCAGCCCCAGCATTTT.

The chain employs TRBV30 and TRBJ2-7; possible D gene TRBD2, 5 bases. Trimming cost V 4 bases and J 7 bases, with 11 bases left between them. Germline loops: CDR1 GTSNPN, CDR2 SVGIG (reference sequence). The CDR3 spans 11 residues. CDR3 nucleotide sequence: TGTGCCTGGACGAGCGGCGGGGAGCAGTACTTC. Encoded protein: CAWTSGGEQYF.